The present T cell receptor (beta chain) was sequenced within a study of blood T cell repertoires in COVID-19. V trimming: 3 bases; J trimming: 4 bases; junction bases outside the gene matches: 8. This CDR3 comprises 16 residues. The germline CDR1 and CDR2 sequences are MNHNS and SASEGT. Profiling relied on immunoSEQ multiplex PCR, and the TCRdb table lists in-frame clones only, not all of them. The sample shows about 190,000 clones, roughly 80% of them seen only once. This rearrangement joins TRBV6-1 to TRBJ1-1, with 10 bases identical to TRBD1. The origin of this receptor is a man aged 30 to 45 with active or convalescent COVID-19. The sample taken for sequencing was peripheral blood. The CDR3 nucleotides are TGTGCCAGCAGTGAGACAGGGGGCGCTGGGAGCACTGAAGCTTTCTTT. Amino acids: CASSETGGAGSTEAFF.